This T cell receptor beta chain is drawn from a study of blood T cell repertoires in COVID-19. In the study overall: T cells, B-cell-depleted T cells, or PBMCs provided the cDNA or gDNA that served as material.

In the authors' workflow: Reference gene primer amplification in the assay estimated nucleated cell counts. The repertoire was sequenced with immunoSEQ multiplex PCR; TCRdb's copy has only in-frame clones and lacks some. V and J calls and clone size come straight from that table; D and trimming were deduced from the DNA. Here the sample spans 150,000 or so clones, about four fifths being singletons. The V gene's germline CDR1 is KGHSH and CDR2 LQKENI. V lost 1 base and J 8 bases, leaving 14 bases between the germline ends. This CDR3 is built from 14 residues. The participants were between about 18 and 95 years old and came from 24 US areas. Participants were placed into cohorts based on the clinical history they reported. This clone was seen just once.

This sequence was found in a woman aged 50 to 60 who had been exposed to COVID-19. Input material: PBMCs or T cells enriched from blood (not recorded which). The J gene is TRBJ1-1, the V gene TRBV18, with D perhaps matching TRBD1 (6 bases). The CDR3: CASSPLPSGTEAFF. In nucleotides, the CDR3 is TGTGCCAGCTCACCACTTCCGTCCGGGACAGAAGCTTTCTTT. Full variable domain (missing parts from reference TRBV18 and TRBJ1-1): NAGVMQNPRHLVRRRGQEARLRCSPMKGHSHVYWYRQLPEEGLKFMVYLQKENIIDESGMPKERFSAEFPKEGPSILRIQQVVRGDSAAYFCASSPLPSGTEAFFGQGTRLTVV.